A selection of T cell receptor beta chains follows, all from one sample in a study of T cell changes during pregnancy in multiple sclerosis. The protocol was immunoSEQ multiplex PCR, while the TCRdb copy is restricted to in-frame clones and leaves out a portion. Here the sample spans around 38,000 clones, about nine tenths being singletons. Sample: CD8+ T cells from peripheral blood mononuclear cells, taken in the second trimester of pregnancy. These receptor sequences come from a female donor with multiple sclerosis, enrolled in a pregnancy study. Both conserved end residues are part of each CDR3. Each record gives: V gene, clone size, J gene, D gene, CDR3 protein, CDR3 DNA. A D gene is named only where the DNA matches it firmly. Clone sizes are given selectively: once, few, many, or a class where the clone is expanded.

v_call: TRBV10-2
clone_size: -
j_call: TRBJ2-1
d_call: TRBD1
cdr3_aa: CASSDWTGGFDEQFF
cdr3_nt: TGCGCCAGCAGTGACTGGACAGGGGGCTTCGATGAGCAGTTCTTC

v_call: TRBV7-2
clone_size: once
j_call: TRBJ2-7
d_call: -
cdr3_aa: CASSIDLLSYEQYF
cdr3_nt: TGTGCCAGCAGCATCGACTTGCTCTCCTACGAGCAGTACTTC

v_call: TRBV9
clone_size: -
j_call: TRBJ2-1
d_call: TRBD2
cdr3_aa: CASSRGGDYYNEQFF
cdr3_nt: TGTGCCAGCAGCAGGGGCGGGGACTATTACAATGAGCAGTTCTTC

v_call: TRBV11-3
clone_size: few
j_call: TRBJ2-1
d_call: -
cdr3_aa: CASSSSLGRATGEQFF
cdr3_nt: TGTGCCAGCAGCTCCTCCTTAGGGCGGGCGACGGGAGAGCAGTTCTTC

v_call: TRBV7-2
clone_size: -
j_call: TRBJ2-5
d_call: -
cdr3_aa: CASSLGAVQETQYF
cdr3_nt: TGTGCCAGCAGCTTAGGTGCGGTTCAAGAGACCCAGTACTTC

v_call: TRBV21-1
clone_size: -
j_call: TRBJ2-5
d_call: -
cdr3_aa: CASTGTAPQETQYF
cdr3_nt: TGTGCCAGCACCGGGACAGCCCCACAAGAGACCCAGTACTTC

v_call: TRBV4-3
clone_size: -
j_call: TRBJ1-1
d_call: -
cdr3_aa: CASSQAFPGDLNTEAFF
cdr3_nt: TGCGCCAGCAGCCAAGCCTTCCCCGGGGATTTGAACACTGAAGCTTTCTTT

v_call: TRBV19
clone_size: -
j_call: TRBJ1-1
d_call: TRBD1
cdr3_aa: CASSMGITGAPGRSTEAFF
cdr3_nt: TGTGCCAGTAGTATGGGAATTACAGGGGCGCCAGGAAGGAGCACTGAAGCTTTCTTT

v_call: TRBV2
clone_size: -
j_call: TRBJ1-1
d_call: -
cdr3_aa: CASRGPGGVNTEAFF
cdr3_nt: TGTGCCAGCAGGGGCCCCGGAGGGGTGAACACTGAAGCTTTCTTT

v_call: TRBV27
clone_size: -
j_call: TRBJ1-4
d_call: -
cdr3_aa: CASCAGGPNEKLFF
cdr3_nt: TGTGCCAGTTGCGCCGGGGGGCCTAATGAAAAACTGTTTTTT

v_call: TRBV7-9
clone_size: -
j_call: TRBJ1-1
d_call: TRBD1
cdr3_aa: CASSTGQANTEAFF
cdr3_nt: TGTGCCAGCAGCACCGGACAGGCGAACACTGAAGCTTTCTTT

v_call: TRBV12-5
clone_size: -
j_call: TRBJ1-1
d_call: -
cdr3_aa: CASGLDGTFTEAFF
cdr3_nt: TGTGCTAGTGGTTTGGACGGGACTTTCACTGAAGCTTTCTTT

v_call: TRBV2
clone_size: -
j_call: TRBJ2-5
d_call: -
cdr3_aa: CASSDGGETQYF
cdr3_nt: TGTGCCAGCAGTGATGGAGGAGAGACCCAGTACTTC

v_call: TRBV7-8
clone_size: -
j_call: TRBJ1-6
d_call: TRBD1
cdr3_aa: CASSLEATGQSPLHF
cdr3_nt: TGTGCCAGCAGCTTAGAGGCGACAGGGCAATCACCCCTCCACTTT

v_call: TRBV19
clone_size: medium-sized
j_call: TRBJ1-1
d_call: -
cdr3_aa: CASSQRYNTEAFF
cdr3_nt: TGTGCCAGTAGTCAGAGGTACAACACTGAAGCTTTCTTT